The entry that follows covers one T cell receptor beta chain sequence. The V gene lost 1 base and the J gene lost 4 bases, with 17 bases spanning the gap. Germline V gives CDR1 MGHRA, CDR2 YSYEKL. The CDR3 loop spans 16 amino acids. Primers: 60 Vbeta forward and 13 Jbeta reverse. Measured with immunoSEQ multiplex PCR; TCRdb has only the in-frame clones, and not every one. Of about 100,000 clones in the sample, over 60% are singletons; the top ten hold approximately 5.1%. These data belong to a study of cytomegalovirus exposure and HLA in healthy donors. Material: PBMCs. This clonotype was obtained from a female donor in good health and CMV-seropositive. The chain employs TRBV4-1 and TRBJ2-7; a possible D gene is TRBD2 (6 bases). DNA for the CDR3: TGCGCCAGCAGCCAAGGGAGGGGCGGGTCGGGGTACGAGCAGTACTTC. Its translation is CASSQGRGGSGYEQYF.